The next 32 T cell receptor beta chains were all read from a single sample in a study of blood T cell repertoires in COVID-19. Produced via immunoSEQ multiplex PCR; TCRdb's table is partial and in-frame only. Of roughly 150,000 clones in the sample, roughly 80% were seen once. Sequences were obtained from peripheral blood. These receptors were obtained from a woman of 80 years or more with acute or convalescent COVID-19.

This clone has only a few counts. The chain carries TRBV18 and TRBJ1-1; TRBD1 might be the D (6 bases). The CDR3 loop spans 15 amino acids. Germline V gene data show CDR1 as KGHSH and CDR2 as LQKENI. V was trimmed by 6 bases and J by 5 bases, leaving 19 bases between them. The CDR3 DNA reads as TGTGCCAGCTCGCCCTCCGTGACAGGTGGGACTGAAGCTTTCTTT. It yields the protein CASSPSVTGGTEAFF.

This rearrangement joins TRBV7-6 to TRBJ2-1, with 7 bases that match TRBD2. The J segment lost 6 bases and the V segment lost 2 bases, leaving 10 bases of the junction unmatched. The CDR3 contains 16 residues. Germline CDR1 reads SGHVS; CDR2 reads FNYEAQ. The DNA for the CDR3 is TGTGCCAGCAGCTTAATCTGGGGAGTAGCGGGCAATGAGCAGTTCTTC. Protein sequence: CASSLIWGVAGNEQFF. Based on the CDR3 plus reference TRBV7-6 and TRBJ2-1, the full variable domain is GAGVSQSPRYKVTKRGQDVALRCDPISGHVSLYWYRQALGQGPEFLTYFNYEAQQDKSGLPNDRFSAERPEGSISTLTIQRTEQRDSAMYRCASSLIWGVAGNEQFFGPGTRLTVL.

V is TRBV3-1 (or the pseudogene TRBV3-2) and J is TRBJ2-2; 10 bases align to TRBD1. Germline values: CDR1 LGHDT, CDR2 YNNKEL (reference sequence). Trimming at V came to 0 bases and at J to 4 bases, leaving 2 bases not matched to a gene. The CDR3 contains 16 residues. The CDR3 DNA is TGTGCCAGCAGCCAAGAGGACAGGGGGGCCACCGGGGAGCTGTTTTTT. It yields the protein CASSQEDRGATGELFF.

The chain carries TRBV4-1 and TRBJ1-1; weak D call: TRBD1 (6 bases). Trimming pared 1 base from V and 0 bases from J, leaving 9 bases between. The germline CDR1 and CDR2 sequences are MGHRA and YSYEKL. CDR3 size: 15 residues. This CDR3 reads CASSQGTGLNTEAFF. CDR3 DNA sequence: TGCGCCAGCAGCCAAGGAACAGGGTTGAACACTGAAGCTTTCTTT.

The sample holds a few counts of this clone. The CDR3 here is CASSVGREGETQYF. Here the CDR3 DNA reads TGTGCCAGCAGTGTCGGCAGGGAGGGAGAGACCCAGTACTTC. The chain combines TRBV2 with TRBJ2-5; TRBD2 matches 7 bases. This CDR3 is 14 amino acids long. CDR1 and CDR2 from the germline V gene are SNHLY and FYNNEI. The ends lost 4 bases at V and 4 bases at J; junction bases unmatched: 6.

This chain joins TRBV19 and TRBJ1-1, with D maybe TRBD1 (5 bases). The ends were cut back, 1 base at V and 1 base at J, with 13 bases in the middle. The CDR3 length is 16 residues. Germline CDR1 reads LNHDA; CDR2 reads SQIVND (reference sequence). The chain's CDR3 is CASSIVGKGRNTEAFF. As DNA, the CDR3 is TGTGCCAGTAGTATAGTGGGTAAGGGGCGGAACACTGAAGCTTTCTTT.

J is TRBJ2-7 and V is TRBV10-3; 11 bases match TRBD1. The ends lost 6 bases at V and 6 bases at J; junction bases unmatched: 7. The CDR3 runs to 14 residues. Germline V gives CDR1 ENHRY, CDR2 SYGVKD. CDR3 sequence reads: CAIRAGQGASEQYF. As DNA, the CDR3 is TGTGCCATCAGGGCCGGACAGGGGGCAAGCGAGCAGTACTTC.

The chain uses TRBV18 and TRBJ1-1; 9 bases fit TRBD1. The CDR3 length is 15 residues. With 9 bases clipped from V and 0 bases from J, the junction kept 8 bases outside the gene matches. Germline lookup yields CDR1 KGHSH and CDR2 LQKENI. The CDR3 loop is CASAPGTGMNTEAFF. The DNA for the CDR3 is TGTGCCAGTGCTCCCGGGACAGGGATGAACACTGAAGCTTTCTTT.

V and J are TRBV6-5 and TRBJ2-7, with TRBD1 identical over 10 bases. V shed 5 bases, J shed 2 bases, and the junction held 6 bases outside the gene matches. Germline CDR1 is MNHEY and CDR2 is SVGAGI. The CDR3 loop spans 15 amino acids. CDR3 protein: CASSKTGTGAYEQYF. DNA for the CDR3: TGTGCCAGCAGTAAAACCGGGACAGGGGCCTACGAGCAGTACTTC.

Concerning this clone itself: The identical CDR3 is also encoded by other nucleotide sequences in the sample. V gene TRBV6-2 or TRBV6-3 combines with J gene TRBJ1-1; D not resolved. The germline gives CDR1 MNHEY, CDR2 SVGEGT. The length of the CDR3 is 13 residues. Trimming removed 1 base at V and 1 base at J, with 4 bases between. CDR3: CASSYFRNTEAFF. DNA for the CDR3: TGTGCCAGCAGTTACTTCAGGAACACTGAAGCTTTCTTT.

This sequence joins TRBV7-2 and TRBJ2-7; 8 bases fit TRBD2. V lost 5 bases, J lost 2 bases, and 11 bases stayed unmatched. Germline V CDR1 and CDR2: SGHTA, FQGNSA. The CDR3 has 16 residues. CDR3 DNA: TGTGCCAGCAGCACACGTCCCGGGACTAGAGCCTACGAGCAGTACTTC. This translates into CASSTRPGTRAYEQYF.

V gene TRBV6-6 combines with J gene TRBJ2-2, with 7 bases lining up with TRBD2. The V gene's germline CDR1 is MNHNY and CDR2 SVGAGI (reference sequence). V was clipped by 0 bases and J by 4 bases; unmatched bases: 5. The CDR3 runs to 16 residues. The CDR3 DNA sequence: TGTGCCAGCAGTTACTCTCAGCGGGGAGGCACCGGGGAGCTGTTTTTT. Translating it yields CASSYSQRGGTGELFF.

In this sample, this clone turned up a few times. The chain has TRBV7-9 and TRBJ1-1, with D possibly being TRBD1 (6 bases). Trimming pared 2 bases from V and 6 bases from J, leaving 13 bases between. CDR1 and CDR2 (germline): SEHNR, FQNEAQ (reference sequence). The CDR3 covers 14 residues. The CDR3 here is CASSLKAQGSEAFF. In nucleotides, the CDR3 is TGTGCCAGCAGCTTAAAAGCACAGGGATCTGAAGCTTTCTTT.

V is TRBV20-1 and J is TRBJ2-3; D unresolved. Germline lookup yields CDR1 DFQATT and CDR2 SNEGSKA (reference sequence). This CDR3 comprises 14 residues. V lost 3 bases to trimming and J lost 4 bases, with 14 bases between them. The CDR3 bases are TGCAGTGCTAGTCCCCCTAGGAATTCAGATACGCAGTATTTT. This encodes CSASPPRNSDTQYF.

This chain connects TRBV18 to TRBJ1-4, with a possible D match to TRBD1 (6 bases). The CDR3 has 13 residues. V was clipped by 2 bases and J by 6 bases, with 7 bases between them. Germline assignment: CDR1 KGHSH and CDR2 LQKENI. CDR3 bases: TGTGCCAGCTCACCAAACAGGGATGAAAAACTGTTTTTT. Encoded protein: CASSPNRDEKLFF. Looking up the rest from reference TRBV18 and TRBJ1-4 gives the full variable domain: NAGVMQNPRHLVRRRGQEARLRCSPMKGHSHVYWYRQLPEEGLKFMVYLQKENIIDESGMPKERFSAEFPKEGPSILRIQQVVRGDSAAYFCASSPNRDEKLFFGSGTQLSVL.

The CDR3 sequence is CASSPEREPNEKLFF. The CDR3 region has the DNA TGTGCCAGCTCACCTGAAAGAGAACCTAATGAAAAACTGTTTTTT. V gene TRBV18 combines with J gene TRBJ1-4; D is undetermined. The germline V gene encodes CDR1 KGHSH and CDR2 LQKENI. The CDR3 runs 15 residues. Trimming took 3 bases from V and 3 from J, leaving 11 bases between them.

The chain employs TRBV6-5 and TRBJ2-7; TRBD2 agrees at 7 bases. The CDR3 is 15 residues long. CDR1 and CDR2 from the germline V gene are MNHEY and SVGAGI. The V and J ends lost 6 bases and 3 bases, in that order; junction bases with no gene match: 11. Here the CDR3 DNA reads TGTGCCAGCAGCCCCGACACTAGCGTAATCTACGAGCAGTACTTC. Amino acids: CASSPDTSVIYEQYF.

Regarding this clone: The junction and the germline gene differ at one end; a read error may be behind it. The V gene is TRBV7-7, the J gene TRBJ2-1, with 7 positions matching TRBD1. Germline CDR1 is SSHAT and CDR2 is FNYEAQ (reference sequence). CDR3 length: 15 residues. Here the CDR3 DNA reads TGTGCTAGCAGCTTAGAGCCCTCACAGGGGAATGAGCAGTTCTTC. Protein sequence: CASSLEPSQGNEQFF. Variable domain in full (rest from reference TRBV7-7 and TRBJ2-1): GAGVSQSPRYKVTKRGQDVTLRCDPISSHATLYWYQQALGQGPEFLTYFNYEAQPDKSGLPSDRFSAERPEGSISTLTIQRTEQRDSAMYRCASSLEPSQGNEQFFGPGTRLTVL.

This chain uses TRBV18 with TRBJ1-1; 12 bases align to TRBD1. V lost 0 bases, J lost 7 bases, and 9 bases stayed unmatched. Germline CDR1 and CDR2: KGHSH and LQKENI. The CDR3 totals 17 residues. The CDR3 sequence is CASSPPGQGAHVVEAFF. CDR3 bases: TGTGCCAGCTCACCACCGGGACAGGGGGCGCATGTGGTTGAAGCTTTCTTT.

This clone was observed once. DNA of the CDR3: TGTGCCACCGGGGCTCTACAGGGCGGCCACCGAAGACACTACACTGAAGCTTTCTTT. Its protein product is CATGALQGGHRRHYTEAFF. This rearrangement joins TRBV24-1 to TRBJ1-1, with a tentative D call TRBD1 (6 bases). CDR3 length equals 19 residues. Germline CDR1 is KGHDR and CDR2 is SFDVKD. V lost 9 bases, J lost 3 bases, and 31 bases lay in between.

The rearrangement links TRBV27 to TRBJ1-4; D is undetermined. Looked up from germline, CDR1 is MNHEY and CDR2 is SMNVEV (reference sequence). The V end lost 5 bases, the J end lost 4 bases, and 5 bases lay between the germline ends. The CDR3 runs to 12 residues. The chain's CDR3 is CASSTHNEKLFF. The CDR3 nucleotides are TGTGCCAGCAGTACACATAATGAAAAACTGTTTTTT.

As regards this clone: Different DNA sequences within this sample yield the same CDR3. The gene calls are TRBV3-1 (or the pseudogene TRBV3-2) and TRBJ1-5; D is unresolved. Trimming removed 1 base from V and 2 bases from J, with 3 bases in between. The CDR3 consists of 13 residues. Germline CDR1 LGHDT, CDR2 YNNKEL (reference sequence). The CDR3 DNA reads as TGTGCCAGCAGCCAAGCGGGCAATCAGCCCCAGCATTTT. Translated: CASSQAGNQPQHF.

This chain uses TRBV9 with TRBJ2-2, with a possible D match to TRBD2 (5 bases). Germline CDR1 reads SGDLS; CDR2 reads YYNGEE. V lost 4 bases, J lost 4 bases, and 8 bases lay in between. The CDR3 contains 13 residues. In DNA, the CDR3 is TGTGCCAGCAGCCCGAGGGCCACCGGGGAGCTGTTTTTT. Translation: CASSPRATGELFF.

J is TRBJ2-1 and V is TRBV3-1 (or the pseudogene TRBV3-2); a weak D match, TRBD1 (5 bases). This CDR3 spans 15 amino acids. Trimming took off 1 base at V and 1 base at J, with 8 bases between the two ends. Looked up from germline, CDR1 is LGHDT and CDR2 is YNNKEL (reference sequence). CDR3: CASSQGGPSYNEQFF. The CDR3 DNA follows: TGTGCCAGCAGCCAAGGGGGCCCATCCTACAATGAGCAGTTCTTC.

The chain links TRBV7-3 to TRBJ1-2; D might be TRBD1 (6 bases). V was cut by 2 bases and J by 4 bases, with 14 bases left in between. Looked up from germline, CDR1 is SGHTA and CDR2 is FQGTGA. This CDR3 is 15 amino acids long. The CDR3 coding sequence is TGTGCCAGCAGCTTAGGGGGGGCCGAAGGCTATGGCTACACCTTC. This encodes CASSLGGAEGYGYTF.

The chain employs TRBV6-5 and TRBJ1-5, with TRBD1 identical over 10 bases. V gave up 6 bases and J gave up 2 bases; unmatched junction bases: 1. This CDR3 spans 14 amino acids. CDR1 and CDR2 from the germline V gene are MNHEY and SVGAGI. CDR3 coding DNA: TGTGCCAGCAGGGGGACAGGGGGCAATCAGCCCCAGCATTTT. It encodes CASRGTGGNQPQHF.

The rearrangement links TRBV2 to TRBJ1-2; no clear D. The CDR3 is 12 amino acids. Germline CDR1 reads SNHLY; CDR2 reads FYNNEI. The V gene lost 10 bases and the J gene lost 1 base, with 10 bases spanning the gap. CDR3 DNA sequence: TGTGCCACCTCTTCCCTTAACTATGGCTACACCTTC. Encoded protein: CATSSLNYGYTF.

The V and J genes are TRBV7-6 and TRBJ2-7; D may be TRBD2 (6 bases). The CDR3 length is 15 residues. In germline, CDR1 is SGHVS, CDR2 FNYEAQ. The germline V and J ends were trimmed by 5 bases and 1 base, with 15 bases remaining between them. Here the CDR3 reads CASSPPGGLSYEQYF. CDR3 nucleotide sequence: TGTGCCAGCAGCCCGCCCGGGGGTTTGTCCTACGAGCAGTACTTC.

The V and J genes are TRBV3-1 (or the pseudogene TRBV3-2) and TRBJ2-5, with TRBD2 matching 7 bases. Germline trimming cut 4 bases from V and 4 bases from J; bases unmatched to any gene: 9. The V gene's germline CDR1 is LGHDT and CDR2 YNNKEL (reference sequence). The CDR3 contains 15 residues. The DNA for the CDR3 is TGTGCCAGCAGCCTACGGACGGGGGGAGTAGAGACCCAGTACTTC. The encoded protein is CASSLRTGGVETQYF.

The chain couples TRBV6-5 to TRBJ2-3, with 7 bases lining up with TRBD2. The CDR3 totals 14 residues. Germline V gene sequence: CDR1 MNHEY, CDR2 SVGAGI. The trim removed 8 bases at V and 5 bases at J, leaving 10 bases unmatched. In nucleotides, the CDR3 is TGTGCCAGCTTGGCGGGAGAGAGAGGAGATACGCAGTATTTT. This translates into CASLAGERGDTQYF.

The chain links TRBV5-8 to TRBJ1-6; 7 bases are a match to TRBD1. V shed 3 bases and J 5 bases; nucleotides not matched to a gene: 2. The CDR3 length is 14 residues. Germline V gives CDR1 SGHTS, CDR2 YDEGEE. In DNA, the CDR3 is TGTGCCAGCAGCTCGACAGGGAATAATTCACCCCTCCACTTT. Translating gives CASSSTGNNSPLHF.

The V and J genes are TRBV4-1 and TRBJ1-1; 12 positions agree with TRBD1. CDR3 length: 18 residues. Germline CDR1 reads MGHRA; CDR2 reads YSYEKL. J was trimmed by 5 bases and V by 1 base; bases with no gene match: 11. CDR3 coding DNA: TGCGCCAGCAGCCAAGCCCGGGACAGGGGGCCGGAAAGGACTGAAGCTTTCTTT. Translated, it gives CASSQARDRGPERTEAFF.